This TCR beta chain was sequenced for a study of T cell responses to AZD1222 COVID-19 vaccine. Sequencing used immunoSEQ multiplex PCR; TCRdb keeps in-frame clones, though not all of them. The sample lists about 120,000 clones; more than 85% were seen once. This clone was seen only once. V lost 0 bases, J lost 4 bases, and 15 bases lay in between. The CDR3 length is 16 residues. Germline values: CDR1 SGHTA, CDR2 FQGNSA. The sample here was peripheral blood, taken on day 0 of AZD1222 vaccination. The chain has TRBV7-2 and TRBJ1-1; D might be TRBD1 (5 bases). The TCR sequence derives from an adult in good health. The CDR3: CASSLAWGGIGTEAFF. The CDR3 region has the DNA TGTGCCAGCAGCTTAGCATGGGGGGGGATTGGCACTGAAGCTTTCTTT.